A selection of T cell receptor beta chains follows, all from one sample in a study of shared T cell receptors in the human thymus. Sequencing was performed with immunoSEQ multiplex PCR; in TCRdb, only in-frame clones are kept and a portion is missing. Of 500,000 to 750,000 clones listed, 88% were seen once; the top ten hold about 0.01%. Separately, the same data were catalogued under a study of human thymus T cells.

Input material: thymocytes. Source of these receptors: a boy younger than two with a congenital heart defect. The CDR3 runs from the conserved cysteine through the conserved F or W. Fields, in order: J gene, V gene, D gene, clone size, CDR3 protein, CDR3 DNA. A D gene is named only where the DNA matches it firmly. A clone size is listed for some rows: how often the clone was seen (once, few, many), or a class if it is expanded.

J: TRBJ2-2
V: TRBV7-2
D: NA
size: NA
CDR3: CASSFEARGSGELFF
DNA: TGTGCCAGCAGCTTCGAGGCCAGGGGATCCGGGGAGCTGTTTTTT

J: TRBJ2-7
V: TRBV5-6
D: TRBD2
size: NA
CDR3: CASSLRTSRVYEQYF
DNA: TGTGCCAGCAGCCTACGGACTAGCCGAGTCTACGAGCAGTACTTC

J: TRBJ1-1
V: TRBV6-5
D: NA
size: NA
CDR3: CASSTRDRSEAFF
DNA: TGTGCCAGCAGTACCAGAGACAGAAGTGAAGCTTTCTTT

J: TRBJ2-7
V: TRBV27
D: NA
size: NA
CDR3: CASSYKARGEQYF
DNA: TGTGCCAGCAGTTATAAGGCGCGCGGCGAGCAGTACTTC

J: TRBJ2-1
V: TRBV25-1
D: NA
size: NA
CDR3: CASSSSGVSSYNEQFF
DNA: TGTGCCAGCAGTAGCTCGGGGGTGAGCTCCTACAATGAGCAGTTCTTC

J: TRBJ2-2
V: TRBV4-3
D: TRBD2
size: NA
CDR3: CASSQSGLAGPQATGELFF
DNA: TGCGCCAGCAGCCAGTCGGGACTAGCGGGACCACAGGCCACCGGGGAGCTGTTTTTT

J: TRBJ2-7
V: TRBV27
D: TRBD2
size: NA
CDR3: CASSTPGGGPYEQYF
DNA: TGTGCCAGCAGTACCCCTGGGGGAGGGCCCTACGAGCAGTACTTC

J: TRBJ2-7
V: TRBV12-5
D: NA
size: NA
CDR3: CASGSPGLSRYEQYF
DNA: TGTGCTAGTGGTTCGCCGGGACTGTCCCGCTACGAGCAGTACTTC

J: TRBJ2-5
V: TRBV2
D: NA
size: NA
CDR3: CASSDKKTQYF
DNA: TGTGCCAGCAGTGATAAAAAGACCCAGTACTTC

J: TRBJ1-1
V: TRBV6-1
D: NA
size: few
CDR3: CASSDGADTEAFF
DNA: TGTGCCAGCAGTGATGGGGCAGACACTGAAGCTTTCTTT

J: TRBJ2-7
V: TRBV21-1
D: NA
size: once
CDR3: CASSTQTRAYEQYF
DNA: TGTGCCAGCAGCACACAGACCAGGGCCTACGAGCAGTACTTC

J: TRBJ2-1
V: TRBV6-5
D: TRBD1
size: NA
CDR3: CATQGTGPGDEQFF
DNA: TGTGCCACTCAAGGGACAGGACCTGGGGATGAGCAGTTCTTC

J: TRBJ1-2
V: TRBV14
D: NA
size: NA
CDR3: CASSQDSVEGYGYTF
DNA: TGTGCCAGCAGCCAAGATTCGGTAGAGGGATACGGCTACACCTTC

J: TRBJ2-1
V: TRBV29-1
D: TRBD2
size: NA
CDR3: CSVEARSLAGGNNEQFF
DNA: TGCAGCGTTGAAGCCCGATCACTAGCGGGAGGGAACAATGAGCAGTTCTTC

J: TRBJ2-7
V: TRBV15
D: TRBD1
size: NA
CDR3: CATSREGQGTGAYEQYF
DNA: TGTGCCACCAGCAGAGAAGGGCAAGGGACAGGGGCCTACGAGCAGTACTTC

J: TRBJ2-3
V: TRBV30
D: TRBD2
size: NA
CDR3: CAWTPISGRGSDTQYF
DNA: TGTGCCTGGACCCCTATTAGCGGGAGGGGTTCAGATACGCAGTATTTT

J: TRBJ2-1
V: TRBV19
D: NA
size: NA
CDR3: CASSADNYNEQFF
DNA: TGTGCCAGTAGTGCAGACAATTACAATGAGCAGTTCTTC

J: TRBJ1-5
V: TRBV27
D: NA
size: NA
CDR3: CASSLRQSNQPQHF
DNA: TGTGCCAGCAGTTTAAGACAGAGCAATCAGCCCCAGCATTTT

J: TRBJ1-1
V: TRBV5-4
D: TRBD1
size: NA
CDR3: CASSSGGDRVGTEAFF
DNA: TGTGCCAGCAGCTCGGGGGGGGACAGGGTGGGCACTGAAGCTTTCTTT

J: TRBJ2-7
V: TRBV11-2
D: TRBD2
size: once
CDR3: CASSLDLPHAGLAVSYEQYF
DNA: TGTGCCAGCAGCTTAGATTTACCTCACGCCGGACTAGCGGTCTCCTACGAGCAGTACTTC

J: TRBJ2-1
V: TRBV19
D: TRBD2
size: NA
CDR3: CASSNPGAGAGDEQFF
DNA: TGTGCCAGTAGTAATCCGGGAGCGGGAGCAGGAGATGAGCAGTTCTTC

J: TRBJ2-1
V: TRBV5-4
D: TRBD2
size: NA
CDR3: CASSLVGLAGDNEQFF
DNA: TGTGCCAGCAGCTTGGTGGGACTAGCGGGAGACAATGAGCAGTTCTTC

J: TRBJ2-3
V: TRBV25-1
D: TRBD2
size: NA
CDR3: CASSEEASGKDRADTQYF
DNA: TGTGCCAGCAGTGAGGAGGCTAGCGGGAAGGATCGCGCAGATACGCAGTATTTT

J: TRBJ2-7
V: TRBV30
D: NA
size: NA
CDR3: CAWSITLSRYEQYF
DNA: TGTGCCTGGTCCATAACCCTTAGTCGGTACGAGCAGTACTTC

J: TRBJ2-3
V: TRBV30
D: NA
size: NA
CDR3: CAWRWGRSSTDTQYF
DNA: TGTGCCTGGAGGTGGGGGAGGTCTAGCACAGATACGCAGTATTTT

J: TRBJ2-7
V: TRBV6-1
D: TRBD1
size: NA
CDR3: CASSESGGAVHEQYF
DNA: TGTGCCAGCAGTGAATCAGGGGGCGCCGTCCACGAGCAGTACTTC

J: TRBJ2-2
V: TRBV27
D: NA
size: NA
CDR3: CASSFAPRQIDTGELFF
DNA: TGTGCCAGCAGTTTTGCCCCCAGACAGATAGACACCGGGGAGCTGTTTTTT

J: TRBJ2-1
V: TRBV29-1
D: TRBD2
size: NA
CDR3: CGSESSGDEQFF
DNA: TGCGGGAGTGAGAGTAGCGGGGATGAGCAGTTCTTC

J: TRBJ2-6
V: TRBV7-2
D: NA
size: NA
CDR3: CASSIQVSGANVLTF
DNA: TGTGCCAGCAGCATTCAGGTATCTGGGGCCAACGTCCTGACTTTC

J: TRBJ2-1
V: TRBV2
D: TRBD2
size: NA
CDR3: CATIGEGHNEQFF
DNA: TGTGCCACAATTGGGGAGGGACACAATGAGCAGTTCTTC

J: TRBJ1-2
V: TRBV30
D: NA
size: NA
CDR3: CAWRPGCDYGYTF
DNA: TGTGCCTGGAGACCGGGATGCGACTATGGCTACACCTTC